The rows below give T cell receptor beta chains drawn from one sample of a study of shared clonotypes between healthy human individuals. The protocol was immunoSEQ multiplex PCR, while the TCRdb copy is restricted to in-frame clones and leaves out a portion. The repertoire holds 850,000 to 1,200,000 clones, with 75% as singletons. Sample: memory CD4+ T cells sorted from blood. These receptors all stem from a man in his late teens or twenties in good health. Both conserved end residues are part of each CDR3. A D gene is named only where the DNA matches it firmly. Only some rows state a clone size, as once, few, many or a class for expanded clones.

D	J	V	size	CDR3	DNA
-	TRBJ2-2	TRBV2	-	CASSGLPGGELFF	TGTGCCAGCAGTGGACTCCCGGGCGGGGAGCTGTTTTTT
-	TRBJ1-2	TRBV6-1	-	CASSEQGMYGYTF	TGTGCCAGCAGTGAACAGGGAATGTATGGCTACACCTTC
-	TRBJ2-2	TRBV7-6	-	CASSLQGGVGELFF	TGTGCCAGCAGCCTACAGGGAGGGGTCGGGGAGCTGTTTTTT
-	TRBJ1-2	TRBV6-5	few	CASQPGGSNYGYTF	TGTGCCAGCCAACCGGGCGGCAGCAACTATGGCTACACCTTC
-	TRBJ1-1	TRBV7-8	-	CASSAETNTEAFF	TGTGCCAGCAGCGCGGAAACAAACACTGAAGCTTTCTTT
TRBD1	TRBJ2-1	TRBV6-1	-	CASSEGQGNNEQFF	TGTGCCAGCAGTGAGGGACAGGGAAACAATGAGCAGTTCTTC
-	TRBJ1-2	TRBV28	-	CASRGSNYGYTF	TGTGCCAGCAGGGGGAGTAACTATGGCTACACCTTC
TRBD1	TRBJ2-2	TRBV18	-	CASSPQRLTGGTGELFF	TGTGCCAGCTCACCCCAACGTTTGACAGGGGGAACCGGGGAGCTGTTTTTT
-	TRBJ2-7	TRBV14	-	CASSQGLSNYEQYF	TGTGCCAGCAGCCAGGGGCTTTCCAACTACGAGCAGTACTTC
-	TRBJ2-2	TRBV4-1	-	CASSRGEGMPGELFF	TGCGCCAGCAGCCGGGGAGAAGGAATGCCCGGGGAGCTGTTTTTT
-	TRBJ2-7	TRBV10-3	once	CAISESSTSSTYEQYF	TGTGCCATCAGTGAGTCGAGTACTAGCAGTACCTACGAGCAGTACTTC
-	TRBJ1-5	TRBV6-5	-	CASTINEGLGQPQHF	TGTGCCAGCACGATCAATGAGGGTTTAGGGCAGCCCCAGCATTTT
TRBD2	TRBJ2-3	TRBV6-6	-	CASSPRLAGINTQYF	TGTGCCAGCAGTCCCCGACTAGCGGGGATAAATACGCAGTATTTT
-	TRBJ1-2	TRBV12-2	-	CASRSYREGQINYGYTF	TGTGCAAGTCGCTCTTATAGAGAAGGACAGATTAACTATGGCTACACCTTC
-	TRBJ2-1	TRBV5-1	once	CASNRQSSYNEQFF	TGCGCCAGCAACCGACAGTCCTCCTACAATGAGCAGTTCTTC
TRBD2	TRBJ2-3	TRBV18	once	CASSLSGTSSSTDTQYF	TGTGCCAGCTCATTATCCGGGACTAGTTCTAGCACAGATACGCAGTATTTT
TRBD1	TRBJ1-2	TRBV2	-	CASRRTGNYGYTF	TGTGCCAGCAGGAGGACAGGGAACTATGGCTACACCTTC
TRBD1	TRBJ1-4	TRBV7-2	-	CASSERTGSFGKLFF	TGTGCCAGCAGCGAACGGACAGGGTCATTCGGAAAACTGTTTTTT